Below, 21 T cell receptor beta chains from the same sample are listed, as sequenced in a study of blood T cell repertoires in COVID-19. Profiling relied on immunoSEQ multiplex PCR, and the TCRdb table lists in-frame clones only, not all of them. The sample comprises about 68,000 clones, approximately 86% of which are singletons, and approximately 4.1% rests with the top ten. The sequenced sample consisted of peripheral blood. The receptors originated from a man in his fifties with acute or convalescent COVID-19.

The chain uses TRBV7-2 and TRBJ1-4, with 7 bases that match TRBD1. Germline V gene data show CDR1 as SGHTA and CDR2 as FQGNSA. V was pared by 4 bases and J by 6 bases, with 5 bases of the junction left unmatched. The CDR3 covers 14 residues. CDR3 DNA sequence: TGTGCCAGCAGCTCGGGACAGTACTATGAAAAACTGTTTTTT. Amino acid sequence: CASSSGQYYEKLFF.

This clone was recorded once. V gene TRBV27 combines with J gene TRBJ1-4; no reliable D call. Germline assignment: CDR1 MNHEY and CDR2 SMNVEV (reference sequence). The CDR3 totals 14 residues. V lost 7 bases, J lost 4 bases, and 13 bases lay in between. The CDR3 nucleotides are TGTGCCAGCAAATCAGGTGTCAATAATGAAAAACTGTTTTTT. This translates into CASKSGVNNEKLFF.

V and J are TRBV29-1 and TRBJ1-1; 8 bases agree with TRBD1. The CDR3 covers 13 residues. CDR1 is SQVTM, CDR2 ANQGSEA, per germline. V dropped 7 bases and J dropped 5; count of bases not matched to a gene: 9. The CDR3 region is CSAHGQGMTEAFF. DNA of the CDR3: TGCAGCGCACACGGACAGGGCATGACTGAAGCTTTCTTT.

The V gene is TRBV4-1, the J gene TRBJ2-7; 11 nucleotides match TRBD1. From germline, CDR1 is MGHRA and CDR2 YSYEKL. The CDR3 is 16 residues long. The V segment lost 4 bases and the J segment 5 bases; nucleotides outside the gene matches: 10. The CDR3 here is CASSPPRTGGFHEQYF. DNA for the CDR3: TGCGCCAGCAGCCCGCCTCGGACAGGGGGCTTTCACGAGCAGTACTTC.

The genes are TRBV2 and TRBJ1-6, with 8 bases matching TRBD1. Germline lookup yields CDR1 SNHLY and CDR2 FYNNEI. The CDR3 sequence is 14 residues long. The J segment lost 7 bases and the V segment lost 6 bases, leaving 5 bases of the junction unmatched. The CDR3 bases are TGTGCCAGCAGGGACCGGACAGGGAATTCACCCCTCCACTTT. Translated, it gives CASRDRTGNSPLHF.

This clone came up a few times. The chain is built from TRBV11-2 and TRBJ2-7; D is possibly TRBD1 (5 bases). This CDR3 is 13 amino acids long. Trimming pared 1 base from V and 6 bases from J, leaving 10 bases between. Germline CDR1 and CDR2: SGHAT and FQNNGV. DNA for the CDR3: TGTGCCAGCAGCTTAGGCGCAGGGTTCGAGCAGTACTTC. It translates to CASSLGAGFEQYF.

This chain joins TRBV6-1 and TRBJ2-5; TRBD1 matches 9 bases. The CDR3 runs to 17 residues. From germline, CDR1 is MNHNS and CDR2 SASEGT. V shed 3 bases and J 10 bases; nucleotides not matched to a gene: 18. The CDR3 is CASSDGTGSGRDGNQYF. For the CDR3, the DNA is TGTGCCAGCAGTGACGGGACAGGGTCCGGGAGAGACGGGAACCAGTACTTC.

V gene TRBV18 combines with J gene TRBJ1-6; 7 nucleotides match TRBD1. The CDR3 totals 15 residues. CDR1 is KGHSH and CDR2 is LQKENI in the germline V gene. V trimming: 1 base; J trimming: 8 bases; junction bases outside the gene matches: 5. The CDR3 protein is CASSPRQGQDSPLHF. The CDR3 coding sequence is TGTGCCAGCTCACCACGACAGGGTCAGGATTCACCCCTCCACTTT.

The chain uses TRBV4-1 and TRBJ1-5; D ambiguous. Trimming shortened V by 0 bases and J by 1 base, and 28 bases separated the two germline ends. Per the germline V gene, CDR1 is MGHRA and CDR2 is YSYEKL. The CDR3 length is 22 residues. CDR3 sequence (DNA): TGCGCCAGCAGCCAAGATCTCCCTGAGGTCGGGGATAATGGTCAAAGCAATCAGCCCCAGCATTTT. It codes for CASSQDLPEVGDNGQSNQPQHF.

This sequence joins TRBV3-1 (or the pseudogene TRBV3-2) and TRBJ2-3; weak D call: TRBD2 (5 bases). Trimming cost V 1 base and J 1 base, with 9 bases left between them. This CDR3 contains 15 residues. The germline V gene has CDR1 LGHDT and CDR2 YNNKEL (reference sequence). The CDR3 sequence is CASSQGLAGTDTQYF. CDR3 bases: TGTGCCAGCAGCCAAGGCCTAGCCGGCACAGATACGCAGTATTTT.

This chain joins TRBV28 and TRBJ1-1; D gene uncertain. V lost 3 bases and J lost 1, with 9 bases in between. From germline, CDR1 is MDHEN and CDR2 SYDVKM. The CDR3 is made up of 14 amino acids. CDR3 loop: CASSFTQANTEAFF. CDR3 sequence (DNA): TGTGCCAGCAGTTTTACCCAGGCGAACACTGAAGCTTTCTTT.

The V call is TRBV2, the J call TRBJ1-1; 7 bases align to TRBD1. Germline V gene sequence: CDR1 SNHLY, CDR2 FYNNEI. The CDR3 loop spans 13 amino acids. V shed 6 bases, J shed 5 bases, and the junction held 6 bases outside the gene matches. CDR3 nucleotides: TGTGCCAGCAGCGGACAGGTTTTAACTGAAGCTTTCTTT. Its translation: CASSGQVLTEAFF.

V and J are TRBV7-9 and TRBJ1-1, with 7 bases aligning to TRBD1. CDR3 length: 14 amino acids. Germline loops: CDR1 SEHNR, CDR2 FQNEAQ (reference sequence). Germline trimming cut 7 bases from V and 4 bases from J; bases unmatched to any gene: 9. CDR3 nucleotides: TGTGCCAGCATCCAAGGGGGCATGGGCACTGAAGCTTTCTTT. Amino acid sequence: CASIQGGMGTEAFF.

The rearrangement uses TRBV2 and TRBJ1-1, with TRBD1 matching 7 bases. CDR1 and CDR2 from the germline V gene are SNHLY and FYNNEI. Unmatched junction bases numbered 9, after V lost 5 bases and J lost 3 bases. The CDR3 totals 15 residues. CDR3 sequence reads: CASSKSRQGDTEAFF. Here the CDR3 DNA reads TGTGCCAGCAGTAAGTCTCGACAGGGCGACACTGAAGCTTTCTTT.

This chain links TRBV6-5 with TRBJ1-2; perhaps TRBD1 as D (5 bases). V was shortened by 0 bases and J by 5 bases, with 13 bases between the two germline ends. The CDR3 is 15 residues long. CDR1 MNHEY and CDR2 SVGAGI come from the germline V gene. The CDR3 spells CASSYSNQGWYGYTF. DNA of the CDR3: TGTGCCAGCAGTTACTCGAACCAGGGTTGGTATGGCTACACCTTC.

The table lists this clone with a count of one. Other DNA sequences in the same sample also yield this CDR3. The chain uses TRBV10-3 and TRBJ2-2; 7 bases are a match to TRBD2. The CDR3 sequence is 14 residues long. Trimming at V came to 6 bases and at J to 7 bases, leaving 8 bases not matched to a gene. Germline V gene sequence: CDR1 ENHRY, CDR2 SYGVKD. The DNA for the CDR3 is TGTGCCATCAGCTTAGCGGGTCGGGGCGGGGAGCTGTTTTTT. It encodes CAISLAGRGGELFF.

The genes are TRBV19 and TRBJ1-1, with 10 positions matching TRBD1. V gave up 7 bases and J gave up 5 bases; unmatched junction bases: 7. The length of the CDR3 is 14 residues. Germline lookup yields CDR1 LNHDA and CDR2 SQIVND (reference sequence). The CDR3 nucleotides are TGTGCCAGTACCCTAGACAGGGGGCTTACTGAAGCTTTCTTT. Its translation is CASTLDRGLTEAFF.

This chain connects TRBV30 to TRBJ2-7; 11 bases are shared with TRBD2. Looked up from germline, CDR1 is GTSNPN and CDR2 is SVGIG (reference sequence). V gave up 5 bases and J gave up 6 bases; unmatched junction bases: 6. This CDR3 region has 13 residues. CDR3 in amino acids: CAWEGTSGGEQYF. DNA for the CDR3: TGTGCCTGGGAGGGAACTAGCGGGGGCGAGCAGTACTTC.

The rearrangement joins TRBV7-3 to TRBJ2-7, with a weak D call TRBD2 (6 bases). V was pared by 5 bases and J by 1 base, with 15 bases between. Germline lookup yields CDR1 SGHTA and CDR2 FQGTGA. The CDR3 loop spans 15 amino acids. The CDR3 DNA is TGTGCCAGCAGCGTTAGCGGTCAGGGTTCCTACGAGCAGTACTTC. Its protein product is CASSVSGQGSYEQYF.

The rearrangement links TRBV2 to TRBJ1-5; maybe TRBD1 (5 bases). The V end was cut by 6 bases, the J end by 4 bases, with 16 bases between. The CDR3 totals 15 residues. Per germline, CDR1 SNHLY and CDR2 FYNNEI. This CDR3 is CASRGGGTANQPQHF. CDR3 in DNA: TGTGCCAGCAGGGGCGGGGGTACGGCAAATCAGCCCCAGCATTTT. The full variable domain, rest sourced from reference TRBV2 and TRBJ1-5, is EPEVTQTPSHQVTQMGQEVILRCVPISNHLYFYWYRQILGQKVEFLVSFYNNEISEKSEIFDDQFSVERPDGSNFTLKIRSTKLEDSAMYFCASRGGGTANQPQHFGDGTRLSIL.

The chain combines TRBV14 with TRBJ2-5; 16 bases are a match to TRBD2. The V gene end was trimmed by 3 bases and the J gene end by 5 bases; junction bases not matched to a gene: 12. CDR1 is SGHDN and CDR2 is FVKESK in the germline V gene. The CDR3 totals 19 residues. CDR3 sequence reads: CASSQMTGLAGGPRETQYF. The CDR3 coding sequence is TGTGCCAGCAGCCAGATGACGGGACTAGCGGGAGGGCCGCGGGAGACCCAGTACTTC.